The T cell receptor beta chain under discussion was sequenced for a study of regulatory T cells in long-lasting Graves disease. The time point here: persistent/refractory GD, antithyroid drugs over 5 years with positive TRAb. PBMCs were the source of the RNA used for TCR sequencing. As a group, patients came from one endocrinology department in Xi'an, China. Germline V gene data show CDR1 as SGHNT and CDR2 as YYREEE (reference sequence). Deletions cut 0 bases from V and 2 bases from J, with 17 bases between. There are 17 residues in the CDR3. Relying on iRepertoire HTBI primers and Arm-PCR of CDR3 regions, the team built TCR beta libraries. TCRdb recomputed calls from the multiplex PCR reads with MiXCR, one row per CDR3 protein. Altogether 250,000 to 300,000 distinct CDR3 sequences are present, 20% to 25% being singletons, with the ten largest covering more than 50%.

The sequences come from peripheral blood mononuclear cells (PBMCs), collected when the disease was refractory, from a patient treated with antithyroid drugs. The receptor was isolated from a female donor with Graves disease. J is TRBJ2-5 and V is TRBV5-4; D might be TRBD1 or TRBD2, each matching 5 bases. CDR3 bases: TGTGCCAGCAGCTTGGGGGGCCTAGCTCCCGTTCAAGAGACCCAGTACTTC. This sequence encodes CASSLGGLAPVQETQYF.